A single sample gave rise to the 27 T cell receptor beta chains below, sequenced in a study of CD4 and CD8 cells across lung adenocarcinoma regions. Using its own MiXCR run on the PCR reads, TCRdb lists one record per CDR3 protein. Among approximately 13,000 distinct CDR3 sequences listed, approximately 50% were seen once. Material: CD8+ T cells from the center of a lung tumor. Receptors originate from a female donor with lung adenocarcinoma. The CD4 and CD8 labels of this study may be unreliable.

Sample share makes this clonotype medium-sized. V gene TRBV6-1 combines with J gene TRBJ1-5; D may be TRBD1 (5 bases). The CDR3 consists of 15 residues. The V gene lost 0 bases and the J gene lost 4 bases, with 10 bases spanning the gap. Germline V lookup: CDR1 MNHNS, CDR2 SASEGT. The CDR3 bases are TGTGCCAGCAGTGAAGCGACAGTCGGTAATCAGCCCCAGCATTTT. Residues: CASSEATVGNQPQHF.

This clonotype was detected only a few times. The gene calls are TRBV24-1 and TRBJ2-1, with D unresolved. The CDR3 length is 15 residues. Trimming left V 0 bases short and J 5 bases short, with 10 bases between. Germline V gene lookup returns CDR1 KGHDR and CDR2 SFDVKD. CDR3 sequence: CATSDLGRAHNEQFF. DNA for the CDR3: TGTGCCACCAGTGATTTGGGCAGAGCTCACAATGAGCAGTTCTTC.

This clonotype was picked up a small number of times. V and J are TRBV4-1 and TRBJ2-6, with TRBD1 as a possible D gene (5 bases). This CDR3 spans 18 amino acids. Germline CDR1 and CDR2: MGHRA and YSYEKL. Trimming stripped 0 bases from V and 0 bases from J, with 12 bases between. The CDR3 nucleotides read TGCGCCAGCAGCCAAGAGGGGCAGGCCAACTCTGGGGCCAACGTCCTGACTTTC. It codes for CASSQEGQANSGANVLTF.

This clonotype appeared a single time. At one end, the junction sequence differs from germline, possibly due to a read error. V gene TRBV7-2 combines with J gene TRBJ2-3; 7 bases align to TRBD1. CDR3 length: 15 amino acids. Germline V gene data show CDR1 as SGHTA and CDR2 as FQGNSA. The CDR3 DNA sequence: TGTGCCAGCGGCTTAGGGGGCCGTGACCCAGATACGCAGTATTTC. Protein sequence: CASGLGGRDPDTQYF. Supplemented by reference TRBV7-2 and TRBJ2-3, the full variable domain reads GAGVSQSPSNKVTEKGKDVELRCDPISGHTALYWYRQSLGQGLEFLIYFQGNSAPDKSGLPSDRFSAERTGGSVSTLTIQRTQQEDSAVYLCASGLGGRDPDTQYFGPGTRLTVL.

The sample holds a few counts of this clonotype. The rearrangement joins TRBV7-2 to TRBJ2-1; D is unresolved. V lost 5 bases to trimming and J lost 7 bases, with 12 bases between them. The length of the CDR3 is 13 residues. Germline CDR1 reads SGHTA; CDR2 reads FQGNSA. CDR3 in amino acids: CASSPGPTNEQFF. The CDR3 nucleotides are TGTGCCAGCAGCCCAGGACCCACAAATGAGCAGTTCTTC.

This chain uses TRBV6-1 with TRBJ1-1, with D maybe TRBD1 (5 bases). Trimming pared 5 bases from V and 3 bases from J, leaving 16 bases between. This CDR3 contains 15 residues. CDR1 is MNHNS, CDR2 SASEGT, per germline. The CDR3 protein is CASSKTRGGDTEAFF. The CDR3 DNA follows: TGTGCCAGCAGTAAAACACGGGGGGGGGACACTGAAGCTTTCTTT.

The CDR3, as DNA: TGTGCCAGCAGCTCCCGGACAGGGGTGCAGTTCTTC. Translated: CASSSRTGVQFF. This chain uses TRBV9 with TRBJ2-1; 9 bases map to TRBD1. This CDR3 is 12 amino acids long. Trimming at V came to 4 bases and at J to 12 bases, leaving 5 bases not matched to a gene. Germline lookup yields CDR1 SGDLS and CDR2 YYNGEE.

This chain joins TRBV12-3 or TRBV12-4 and TRBJ2-5, with D unresolved. This CDR3 region has 13 residues. V was pared by 6 bases and J by 5 bases, with 13 bases between. The CDR3 DNA is TGTGCCAGCAGAAGAGGCGCTCAGGAGACCCAGTACTTC. Translation: CASRRGAQETQYF.

The chain joins TRBV15 to TRBJ2-3; TRBD1 matches 9 bases. V was pared by 0 bases and J by 3 bases, with 7 bases of the junction left unmatched. The CDR3 is made up of 17 amino acids. CDR1 and CDR2 (germline): LNHNV, YYDKDF (reference sequence). The CDR3: CATSRDGRGQGTDTQYF. The CDR3 coding sequence is TGTGCCACCAGCAGAGATGGGAGGGGACAGGGAACAGATACGCAGTATTTT.

The rearrangement joins TRBV4-2 to TRBJ2-3; no clear D. Trimming cost V 1 base and J 2 bases, with 13 bases left between them. The CDR3 has 16 residues. The germline V gene encodes CDR1 LGHNA and CDR2 YNFKEQ. In DNA, the CDR3 is TGTGCCAGCAGCCAAGGAACGGGCTCATACACAGATACGCAGTATTTT. Translation: CASSQGTGSYTDTQYF.

This clonotype has just a few counts. This chain joins TRBV4-1 and TRBJ2-7, with 7 bases lining up with TRBD1. CDR3 length equals 16 residues. Trimming took 0 bases from V and 3 from J; bases not matched to a gene: 8. CDR1 MGHRA and CDR2 YSYEKL come from the germline V gene. The CDR3 DNA reads as TGCGCCAGCAGCCAAGAAGGGGGCACCTCCTACTACGAGCAGTACTTC. Residues: CASSQEGGTSYYEQYF.

This clonotype was seen only a few times. V usage is TRBV6-1 and J usage is TRBJ2-2; perhaps TRBD2 as D (5 bases). The ends were cut back, 2 bases at V and 1 base at J, with 8 bases in the middle. The V gene's germline CDR1 is MNHNS and CDR2 SASEGT. The CDR3 consists of 15 residues. CDR3 in amino acids: CASSELGRNTGELFF. CDR3 DNA: TGTGCCAGCAGTGAACTGGGGAGGAACACCGGGGAGCTGTTTTTT.

The rearrangement joins TRBV20-1 to TRBJ2-1; D is unresolved. Near its end, the DNA agrees better with TRBJ2-5, so the J call may be wrong. The CDR3 sequence is 11 residues long. The germline CDR1 and CDR2 sequences are DFQATT and SNEGSKA (reference sequence). CDR3 protein: CSALSRETQYF. For the CDR3, the DNA is TGCAGTGCTCTCTCCAGGGAGACCCAGTACTTC.

The chain has TRBV14 and TRBJ2-3; a possible D gene is TRBD1 (5 bases). The CDR3 consists of 15 residues. The ends were cut back, 5 bases at V and 6 bases at J, with 18 bases in the middle. Per germline, CDR1 SGHDN and CDR2 FVKESK. The CDR3 DNA follows: TGTGCCAGCAGCTCATATTCCAGGGTCTTGGATACGCAGTATTTT. Protein: CASSSYSRVLDTQYF.

CDR3 in amino acids: CATSETGGTEAFF. The CDR3 DNA follows: TGTGCCACCAGTGAAACAGGGGGAACTGAAGCTTTCTTT. The chain joins TRBV24-1 to TRBJ1-1; 8 nucleotides line up with TRBD1. V was clipped by 4 bases and J by 5 bases; unmatched bases: 2. The germline CDR1 and CDR2 sequences are KGHDR and SFDVKD. The CDR3 has 13 residues.

This sequence joins TRBV10-2 and TRBJ2-5; 9 bases map to TRBD2. Germline loops: CDR1 WSHSY, CDR2 SAAADI. J was trimmed by 3 bases and V by 6 bases; bases with no gene match: 8. The CDR3 is made up of 15 amino acids. CDR3 in DNA: TGCGCCAGCAGAGATCTAGCGGGGAGCAAAGAGACCCAGTACTTC. Protein product: CASRDLAGSKETQYF.

The chain uses TRBV4-3 and TRBJ1-1; TRBD1 aligns across 7 bases. Germline trimming cut 1 base from V and 10 bases from J; bases unmatched to any gene: 18. Germline CDR1 and CDR2: LGHNA and YSLEER. The CDR3 is 17 residues long. CDR3 DNA sequence: TGCGCCAGCAGCCAAGTCCCGACAGGGAGCCTTCTAGCGACAGCTTTCTTT. It codes for CASSQVPTGSLLATAFF.

About this clonotype itself: Compared with germline, one end of the junction differs, possibly owing to a read error. The genes are TRBV6-5 and TRBJ2-3, with D uncertain. The CDR3 has 15 amino acids. Germline V gene data show CDR1 as MNHEY and CDR2 as SVGAGI. Here the CDR3 DNA reads TGTGCCAGCAGTTTTGGGCAGTGCGCCAAAGATACGCAGTATTTC. Amino acids: CASSFGQCAKDTQYF.

V and J are TRBV7-2 and TRBJ2-7; D is ambiguous. The CDR3 extends over 12 amino acids. Trimming shortened V by 5 bases and J by 7 bases, and 12 bases separated the two germline ends. Germline-derived CDR1 and CDR2 are SGHTA and FQGNSA. This chain's CDR3 is CASSPPNGEQYF. DNA for the CDR3: TGTGCCAGCAGCCCCCCGAATGGGGAGCAGTACTTC.

This clonotype was counted ten times or more. The rearrangement uses TRBV6-1 and TRBJ2-2, with unresolved D. The germline V gene has CDR1 MNHNS and CDR2 SASEGT. Deletions cut 6 bases from V and 5 bases from J, with 16 bases between. The CDR3 spans 15 residues. CDR3 sequence reads: CASSGRPDGTGELFF. CDR3 in DNA: TGTGCCAGCAGCGGACGGCCGGATGGGACCGGGGAGCTGTTTTTT.

At least ten counts were recorded for this clonotype. The V call is TRBV7-2, the J call TRBJ2-5, with 12 bases aligning to TRBD2. The V segment lost 6 bases and the J segment 4 bases; nucleotides outside the gene matches: 3. The CDR3 runs 14 residues. Looked up from germline, CDR1 is SGHTA and CDR2 is FQGNSA. As DNA, the CDR3 is TGTGCCAGCAGTTCTAGCGGGGGGGGAGAGACCCAGTACTTC. Its translation: CASSSSGGGETQYF. The entire variable domain, with the rest obtained from reference TRBV7-2 and TRBJ2-5, is as follows: GAGVSQSPSNKVTEKGKDVELRCDPISGHTALYWYRQSLGQGLEFLIYFQGNSAPDKSGLPSDRFSAERTGGSVSTLTIQRTQQEDSAVYLCASSSSGGGETQYFGPGTRLLVL.

The gene calls are TRBV6-4 and TRBJ2-3; TRBD2 aligns across 13 bases. Germline V gene data show CDR1 as MRHNA and CDR2 as SNTAGT. CDR3 length: 15 amino acids. J gave up 6 bases and V 0 bases, and 0 bases lay outside the gene matches. For the CDR3, the DNA is TGTGCCAGCAGTGACTCGACTAGCGGGGGGGATACGCAGTATTTT. Its protein product is CASSDSTSGGDTQYF.

CDR3 nucleotide sequence: TGTGCCAGGGGACAGGATGGGACAGATACGCAGTATTTT. Protein: CARGQDGTDTQYF. The V gene is TRBV6-1, the J gene TRBJ2-3; 8 bases align to TRBD1. CDR3 length equals 13 residues. Germline V CDR1 and CDR2: MNHNS, SASEGT. The V and J ends lost 9 bases and 3 bases, in that order; junction bases with no gene match: 5.

With respect to this clonotype: One end of the junction is discordant with germline, which a read error may explain. V usage is TRBV27 and J usage is TRBJ2-3; the D is unclear. The CDR3 runs 14 residues. The germline V gene has CDR1 MNHEY and CDR2 SMNVEV (reference sequence). The CDR3 reads CASSLGRYKDTQYF. In DNA, the CDR3 is TGTGCCAGCAGTTTGGGCCGGTACAAAGATACCCAGTATTTT.

A single count supports this clonotype. The junction departs from the called germline gene at one end, perhaps through a read error. The rearrangement joins TRBV9 to TRBJ2-1; D gene uncertain. The CDR3 spans 13 residues. Germline values: CDR1 SGDLS, CDR2 YYNGEE. CDR3 in DNA: TGTGCCAGCAGCGTAGCGTCCTACAATAAGCAGTTCTTC. Protein sequence: CASSVASYNKQFF. The full variable domain, in which reference TRBV9 and TRBJ2-1 provide the parts outside the CDR3, is DSGVTQTPKHLITATGQRVTLRCSPRSGDLSVYWYQQSLDQGLQFLIQYYNGEERAKGNILERFSAQQFPDLHSELNLSSLELGDSALYFCASSVASYNKQFFGPGTRLTVL.

In its sample, this clonotype was seen many times. The chain uses TRBV6-1 and TRBJ2-2; 12 bases line up with TRBD2. The CDR3 is 15 amino acids. Germline V gene sequence: CDR1 MNHNS, CDR2 SASEGT. The trim removed 6 bases at V and 6 bases at J, leaving 5 bases unmatched. CDR3 amino acids: CASSPGLAGPGELFF. In DNA, the CDR3 is TGTGCCAGCAGCCCTGGACTAGCGGGGCCCGGGGAGCTGTTTTTT.

Notes on this clonotype: Its ends do not fully match the called genes, so a read error is possible. The chain has TRBV6-5 and TRBJ2-1; 11 bases map to TRBD2. The CDR3 runs 15 residues. Germline V gene data show CDR1 as MNHEY and CDR2 as SVGAGI. The CDR3 reads CASRFSGTSGNKQFF. DNA of the CDR3: TGTGCCAGCAGATTCTCCGGGACTAGCGGCAATAAGCAGTTTTTT.